The clone carrying this T cell receptor (beta chain) has only one observation. TCRdb's copy holds only in-frame clones and misses some; the assay was immunoSEQ multiplex PCR. The sample carries around 91,000 clones, over 75% recorded once. This sample was included in a study of T cell responses to AZD1222 COVID-19 vaccine. Turning to the study itself: Second doses were pooled across both intervals (about 4 or about 12 weeks).

Germline V lookup: CDR1 SGDLS, CDR2 YYNGEE. Trimming removed 4 bases from V and 2 bases from J, with 16 bases in between. The CDR3 is 15 amino acids. The specimen was peripheral blood, collected on day 0 of AZD1222 vaccination. The TCR originated in an adult in good health. The gene calls are TRBV9 and TRBJ2-7; the D gene is possibly TRBD2 (5 bases). The CDR3 reads CASSPSERPTYEQYF. DNA for the CDR3: TGTGCCAGCAGCCCTTCGGAGCGGCCCACCTACGAGCAGTACTTC. Together with reference TRBV9 and TRBJ2-7, the CDR3 gives the full variable domain: DSGVTQTPKHLITATGQRVTLRCSPRSGDLSVYWYQQSLDQGLQFLIQYYNGEERAKGNILERFSAQQFPDLHSELNLSSLELGDSALYFCASSPSERPTYEQYFGPGTRLTVT.